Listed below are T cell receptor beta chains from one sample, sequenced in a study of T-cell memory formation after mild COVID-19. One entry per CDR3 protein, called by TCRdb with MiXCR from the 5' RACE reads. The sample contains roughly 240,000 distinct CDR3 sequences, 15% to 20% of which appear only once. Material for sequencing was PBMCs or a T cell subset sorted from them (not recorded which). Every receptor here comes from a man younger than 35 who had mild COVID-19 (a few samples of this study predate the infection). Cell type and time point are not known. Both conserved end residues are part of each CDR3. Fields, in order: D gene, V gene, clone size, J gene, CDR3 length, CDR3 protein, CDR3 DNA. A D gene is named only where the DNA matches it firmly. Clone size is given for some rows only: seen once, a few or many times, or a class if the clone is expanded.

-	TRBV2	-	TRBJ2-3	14	CASSEGGHTDTQYF	TGTGCCAGCAGTGAAGGGGGCCACACAGATACGCAGTATTTT
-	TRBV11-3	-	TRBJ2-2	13	CASSLVATGELFF	TGTGCCAGCAGCTTAGTAGCGACCGGGGAGCTGTTTTTT
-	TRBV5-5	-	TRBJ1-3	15	CASSLTPASGNTIYF	TGTGCCAGCAGCTTGACCCCGGCCTCTGGAAACACCATATATTTT
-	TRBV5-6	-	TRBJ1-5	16	CASSLRVSVNHQPQHF	TGTGCCAGCAGCCTGCGGGTATCCGTTAACCATCAGCCCCAGCATTTT
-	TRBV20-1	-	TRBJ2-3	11	CSATGVQTQYF	TGCAGTGCTACAGGGGTGCAGACGCAGTATTTT
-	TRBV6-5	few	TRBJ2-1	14	CASSEGSAYNEQFF	TGTGCCAGCAGCGAAGGGTCCGCCTACAATGAGCAGTTCTTC
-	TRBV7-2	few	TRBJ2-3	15	CASSLDHLGADTQYF	TGTGCCAGCAGCTTAGACCATCTGGGGGCCGATACGCAGTATTTT
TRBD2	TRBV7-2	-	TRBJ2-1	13	CASKGLLAGSQFF	TGTGCCAGCAAAGGGCTTCTAGCGGGGTCGCAGTTCTTC
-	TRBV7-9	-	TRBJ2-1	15	CASSLRGISYNEQFF	TGTGCCAGCAGCTTAAGAGGGATCTCCTACAATGAGCAGTTCTTC
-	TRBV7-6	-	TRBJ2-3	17	CASSPDQRALNTDTQYF	TGTGCCAGCAGCCCGGACCAGCGGGCGTTAAACACAGATACGCAGTATTTT
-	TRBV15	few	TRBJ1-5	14	CATSLTPSNQPQHF	TGTGCCACCAGCCTAACCCCTAGCAATCAGCCCCAGCATTTT
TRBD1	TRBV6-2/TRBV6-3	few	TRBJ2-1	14	CASSRDRGLSEQFF	TGTGCCAGCAGTAGGGACAGGGGGCTGAGTGAGCAGTTCTTC
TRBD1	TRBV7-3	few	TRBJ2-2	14	CASSRTGITGELFF	TGTGCCAGCAGCAGGACAGGAATCACCGGGGAGCTGTTTTTT
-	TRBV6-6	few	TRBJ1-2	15	CASSYSPVTLYGYTF	TGTGCCAGCAGTTACTCGCCCGTCACTCTATATGGCTACACCTTC
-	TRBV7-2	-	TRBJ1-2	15	CASSSTGSRGYGYTF	TGTGCCAGCAGCTCGACAGGATCCCGGGGCTATGGCTACACCTTC
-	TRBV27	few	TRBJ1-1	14	CASSLRSRDTEAFF	TGTGCCAGCAGTCTGCGGTCGAGGGACACTGAAGCTTTCTTT
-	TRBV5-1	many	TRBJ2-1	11	CASSLFHEQFF	TGCGCCAGCAGCTTGTTTCATGAGCAGTTCTTC
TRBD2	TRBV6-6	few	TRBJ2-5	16	CASRTSSGGHQETQYF	TGTGCCAGCAGAACATCTAGCGGGGGGCACCAAGAGACCCAGTACTTC
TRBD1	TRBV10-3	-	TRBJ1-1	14	CAISDDRGVTEAFF	TGTGCCATCAGTGACGACAGGGGGGTTACTGAAGCTTTCTTT
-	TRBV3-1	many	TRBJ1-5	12	CASSQGSQPQHF	TGTGCCAGCAGCCAAGGATCCCAGCCCCAGCATTTT
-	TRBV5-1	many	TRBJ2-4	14	CASSLGVAKNIQYF	TGTGCCAGCAGCTTGGGTGTAGCCAAAAACATTCAGTACTTC
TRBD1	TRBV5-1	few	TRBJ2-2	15	CASRRDSPNTGELFF	TGCGCCAGCAGAAGGGACAGCCCGAACACCGGGGAGCTGTTTTTT
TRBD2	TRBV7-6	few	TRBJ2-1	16	CASSPTRSGGYNEQFF	TGTGCCAGCAGCCCTACCCGGAGCGGGGGATACAATGAGCAGTTCTTC
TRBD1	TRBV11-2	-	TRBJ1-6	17	CASSLVLEDREDSPLHF	TGTGCCAGCAGCTTAGTACTTGAGGACAGGGAGGATTCACCCCTCCACTTT
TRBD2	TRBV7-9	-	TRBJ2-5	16	CASSLGISGGAETQYF	TGTGCCAGCAGCTTAGGCATTAGCGGGGGGGCAGAGACCCAGTACTTC
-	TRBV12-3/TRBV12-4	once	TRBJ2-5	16	CASSLVLVAGEETQYF	TGTGCCAGCAGTTTAGTATTGGTGGCAGGGGAAGAGACCCAGTACTTC
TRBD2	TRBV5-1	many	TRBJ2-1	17	CASSFGVAGGLVDEQFF	TGCGCCAGCAGCTTTGGGGTAGCGGGGGGGCTGGTCGATGAGCAGTTCTTC
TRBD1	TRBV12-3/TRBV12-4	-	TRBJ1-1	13	CASSDRDRLEAFF	TGTGCCAGCAGTGACCGGGACAGGCTAGAAGCTTTCTTT
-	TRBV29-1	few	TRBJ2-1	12	CSVVSSYNEQFF	TGCAGCGTTGTCAGCTCCTACAATGAGCAGTTCTTC
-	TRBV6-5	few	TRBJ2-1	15	CASRRTVGNYNEQFF	TGTGCCAGCAGACGCACGGTGGGGAATTACAATGAGCAGTTCTTC
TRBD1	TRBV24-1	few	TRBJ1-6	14	CATSDPRQGGGLHF	TGTGCCACCAGTGACCCCCGACAGGGGGGAGGCCTCCACTTT
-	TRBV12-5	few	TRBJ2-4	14	CASGTRREENIQYF	TGTGCTAGTGGAACCCGTCGAGAGGAAAACATTCAGTACTTC
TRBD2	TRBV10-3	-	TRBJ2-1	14	CAIRTSGGANEQFF	TGTGCCATCAGGACTAGCGGGGGGGCCAATGAGCAGTTCTTC
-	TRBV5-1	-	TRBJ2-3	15	CASSLAEYSEDTQYF	TGCGCCAGCAGCTTGGCAGAGTACTCGGAAGATACGCAGTATTTT
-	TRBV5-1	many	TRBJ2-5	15	CASSLAVLTQETQYF	TGCGCCAGCAGCTTGGCCGTTTTGACCCAAGAGACCCAGTACTTC
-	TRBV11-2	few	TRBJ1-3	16	CASRFGRTLSGNTIYF	TGTGCCAGCAGGTTCGGACGGACACTCTCTGGAAACACCATATATTTT